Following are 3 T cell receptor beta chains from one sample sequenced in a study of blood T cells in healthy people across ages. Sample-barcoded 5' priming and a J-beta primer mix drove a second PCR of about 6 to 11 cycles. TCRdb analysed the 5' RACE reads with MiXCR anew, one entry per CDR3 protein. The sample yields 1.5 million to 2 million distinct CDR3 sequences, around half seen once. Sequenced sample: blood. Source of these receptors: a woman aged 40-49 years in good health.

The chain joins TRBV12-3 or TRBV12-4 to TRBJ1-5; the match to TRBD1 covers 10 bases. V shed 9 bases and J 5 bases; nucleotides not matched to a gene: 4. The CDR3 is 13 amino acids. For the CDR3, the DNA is TGTGCCAGTTGGGACAGGGGACATCAGCCCCAGCATTTT. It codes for CASWDRGHQPQHF.

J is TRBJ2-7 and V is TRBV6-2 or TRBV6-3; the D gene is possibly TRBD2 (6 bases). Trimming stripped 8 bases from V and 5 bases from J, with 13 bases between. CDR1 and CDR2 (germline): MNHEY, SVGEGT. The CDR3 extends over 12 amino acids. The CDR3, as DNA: TGTGCCAGCTATTCAGGAGGGAACGAGCAGTACTTC. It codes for CASYSGGNEQYF.

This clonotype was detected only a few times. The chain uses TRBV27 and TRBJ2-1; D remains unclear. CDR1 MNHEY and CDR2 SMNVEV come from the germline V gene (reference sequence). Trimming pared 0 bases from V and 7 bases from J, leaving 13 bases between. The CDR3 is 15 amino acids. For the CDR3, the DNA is TGTGCCAGCAGTTTATCGTTCGGAGAAGAGAATGAGCAGTTCTTC. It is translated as CASSLSFGEENEQFF.